A single sample gave rise to the 30 T cell receptor beta chains below, sequenced in a study of T cell responses to AZD1222 COVID-19 vaccine. Clones were sequenced by immunoSEQ multiplex PCR, and TCRdb holds only the in-frame ones, with some missing. The sample lists some 70,000 clones; 80% were seen once. Sequenced material: peripheral blood, taken 28 days after the second AZD1222 dose. The receptors originated from an adult who received the AZD1222 COVID-19 vaccine.

J is TRBJ1-6 and V is TRBV18; D is possibly TRBD1 (5 bases). V was pared by 5 bases and J by 8 bases, with 10 bases between. The CDR3 totals 13 residues. Germline assignment: CDR1 KGHSH and CDR2 LQKENI. The DNA for the CDR3 is TGTGCCAGCTCAGACGGGGCCCATTCACCCCTCCACTTT. It encodes CASSDGAHSPLHF.

The V and J genes are TRBV27 and TRBJ2-7; 7 bases line up with TRBD2. V trimming: 5 bases; J trimming: 6 bases; junction bases outside the gene matches: 13. CDR1 is MNHEY, CDR2 SMNVEV, per germline (reference sequence). CDR3 length: 15 amino acids. CDR3 DNA: TGTGCCAGCAGTCCAAGGACTAGTCTGTTTACCGAGCAGTACTTC. Encoded protein: CASSPRTSLFTEQYF.

The rearrangement links TRBV25-1 to TRBJ2-2; D remains ambiguous. The V gene's germline CDR1 is MGHDK and CDR2 SYGVNS. V lost 5 bases, J lost 3 bases, and 4 bases lay in between. The CDR3 is made up of 12 amino acids. CDR3 DNA sequence: TGTGCCAGCAGTTTTGACACCGGGGAGCTGTTTTTT. Amino acid sequence: CASSFDTGELFF.

The J gene is TRBJ2-7, the V gene TRBV9; 8 positions match TRBD1. The CDR3 length is 14 residues. V lost 4 bases to trimming and J lost 2 bases; unmatched junction nucleotides: 5. CDR1 is SGDLS, CDR2 YYNGEE, per germline. CDR3 sequence (DNA): TGTGCCAGCAGCTTGACAGGGGTTCCCTACGAGCAGTACTTC. Amino acid sequence: CASSLTGVPYEQYF.

This clone is a singleton in its sample. The rearrangement joins TRBV4-2 to TRBJ1-2; D ambiguous. The CDR3 is made up of 15 amino acids. Germline loops: CDR1 LGHNA, CDR2 YNFKEQ. V lost 3 bases and J 1 base, leaving 12 bases between the germline ends. CDR3 in amino acids: CASSQGQTSNYGYTF. For the CDR3, the DNA is TGTGCCAGCAGCCAGGGTCAGACAAGTAACTATGGCTACACCTTC.

This clone was observed once. This chain uses TRBV6-1 with TRBJ1-5; the D is unclear. Germline lookup yields CDR1 MNHNS and CDR2 SASEGT. The CDR3 runs 13 residues. V lost 2 bases and J 4 bases, leaving 6 bases between the germline ends. CDR3 DNA sequence: TGTGCCAGCAGTGAATTGGAGAATCAGCCCCAGCATTTT. Translation: CASSELENQPQHF.

This clone was observed a few times. This chain uses TRBV11-2 with TRBJ1-6; 8 nucleotides line up with TRBD1. Germline CDR1 and CDR2: SGHAT and FQNNGV. Trimming at V came to 1 base and at J to 8 bases, leaving 4 bases not matched to a gene. The CDR3 is 15 amino acids. The CDR3: CASSLGRTGHSPLHF. CDR3 nucleotide sequence: TGTGCCAGCAGCTTAGGTCGGACAGGGCATTCACCCCTCCACTTT.

This clone was observed a handful of times. This sequence joins TRBV4-1 and TRBJ2-2, with D unclear. V was cut by 3 bases and J by 4 bases, with 12 bases left in between. Germline loops: CDR1 MGHRA, CDR2 YSYEKL. CDR3 length equals 15 residues. Written as DNA, the CDR3 is TGCGCCAGCAGCCAGGGTTTCGGGTTCACCGGGGAGCTGTTTTTT. The encoded protein is CASSQGFGFTGELFF.

The rearrangement uses TRBV6-2 or TRBV6-3 and TRBJ2-1; D uncertain. This CDR3 has 15 amino acids. Germline-derived CDR1 and CDR2 are MNHEY and SVGEGT. Trimming left V 6 bases short and J 4 bases short, with 16 bases between. The CDR3 bases are TGTGCCAGCAGCCAGTCGGACGGTGGATACAATGAGCAGTTCTTC. This gives the protein CASSQSDGGYNEQFF.

This clone was detected once. The genes are TRBV10-3 and TRBJ1-1; unclear D gene. Germline CDR1 is ENHRY and CDR2 is SYGVKD. The CDR3 covers 14 residues. Trimming took off 7 bases at V and 0 bases at J, with 12 bases between the two ends. The CDR3 bases are TGTGCCATCAACGCGGAAAACATGAACACTGAAGCTTTCTTT. Its protein is CAINAENMNTEAFF.

In its sample, this clone was seen a few times. The rearrangement links TRBV5-1 to TRBJ1-2; a weak D match, TRBD1 (5 bases). Germline loops: CDR1 SGHRS, CDR2 YFSETQ. There are 16 residues in the CDR3. Trimming removed 4 bases at V and 0 bases at J, with 16 bases between. DNA for the CDR3: TGCGCCAGCAGCCTGACCGGGACCGCGACTAACTATGGCTACACCTTC. Translated, it gives CASSLTGTATNYGYTF.

CDR3 bases: TGTGCCAGTAGTATTTATGGGGTGCGCTCACCCCTCCACTTT. Encoded protein: CASSIYGVRSPLHF. The J gene is TRBJ1-6, the V gene TRBV19, with D unclear. The V gene lost 3 bases and the J gene lost 10 bases, with 13 bases spanning the gap. The CDR3 runs 14 residues. The germline CDR1 and CDR2 sequences are LNHDA and SQIVND (reference sequence). The variable domain in full, completed from reference TRBV19 and TRBJ1-6, reads DGGITQSPKYLFRKEGQNVTLSCEQNLNHDAMYWYRQDPGQGLRLIYYSQIVNDFQKGDIAEGYSVSREKKESFPLTVTSAQKNPTAFYLCASSIYGVRSPLHFGNGTRLTVT.

This clone is medium-sized. The gene calls are TRBV6-2 or TRBV6-3 and TRBJ2-5; D is unclear. This CDR3 contains 13 residues. Trimming took 4 bases from V and 5 from J, leaving 11 bases between them. The germline V gene encodes CDR1 MNHEY and CDR2 SVGEGT. Here the CDR3 reads CASSWVVEETQYF. The CDR3 bases are TGTGCCAGCAGTTGGGTGGTCGAGGAGACCCAGTACTTC.

The chain uses TRBV30 and TRBJ1-1; D is unclear. This CDR3 has 10 amino acids. V was pared by 8 bases and J by 5 bases, with 9 bases between. Germline V gene data show CDR1 as GTSNPN and CDR2 as SVGIG (reference sequence). CDR3 DNA sequence: TGTGCCCCACCCGGGACTGAAGCTTTCTTT. Translation: CAPPGTEAFF. Supplemented by reference TRBV30 and TRBJ1-1, the full variable domain reads SQTIHQWPATLVQPVGSPLSLECTVEGTSNPNLYWYRQAAGRGLQLLFYSVGIGQISSEVPQNLSASRPQDRQFILSSKKLLLSDSGFYLCAPPGTEAFFGQGTRLTVV.

This chain connects TRBV5-1 to TRBJ2-7, with D perhaps assigned TRBD1 or TRBD2 (5 bases each). Germline V gene lookup returns CDR1 SGHRS and CDR2 YFSETQ. The V end was cut by 5 bases, the J end by 2 bases, with 14 bases between. This CDR3 is built from 14 residues. In DNA form, the CDR3 reads TGCGCCAGCAGGGAATGGGACGGTGCCTACGAGCAGTACTTC. Its translation: CASREWDGAYEQYF.

The chain couples TRBV18 to TRBJ1-3; D remains unclear. The CDR3 extends over 16 amino acids. Trimming shortened V by 3 bases and J by 0 bases, and 12 bases separated the two germline ends. Germline V gene lookup returns CDR1 KGHSH and CDR2 LQKENI. As DNA, the CDR3 is TGTGCCAGCTCACCTATACCGCGGGGCTCTGGAAACACCATATATTTT. Protein: CASSPIPRGSGNTIYF.

The rearrangement uses TRBV5-4 and TRBJ2-1; a possible D gene is TRBD1 (6 bases). V lost 4 bases and J 4 bases, leaving 15 bases between the germline ends. The CDR3 is made up of 15 amino acids. The germline V gene encodes CDR1 SGHNT and CDR2 YYREEE (reference sequence). CDR3 region: CASSPTTGAYNEQFF. CDR3 bases: TGTGCCAGCAGCCCGACGACAGGTGCTTACAATGAGCAGTTCTTC. The entire variable domain, with the rest obtained from reference TRBV5-4 and TRBJ2-1, is as follows: ETGVTQSPTHLIKTRGQQVTLRCSSQSGHNTVSWYQQALGQGPQFIFQYYREEENGRGNFPPRFSGLQFPNYSSELNVNALELDDSALYLCASSPTTGAYNEQFFGPGTRLTVL.

The gene calls are TRBV10-3 and TRBJ1-2; 7 bases fit TRBD1. The V gene end was trimmed by 9 bases and the J gene end by 5 bases; junction bases not matched to a gene: 9. Germline values: CDR1 ENHRY, CDR2 SYGVKD. CDR3 size: 13 residues. CDR3: CAISGTAFYGYTF. The CDR3 nucleotides read TGTGCCATATCCGGGACAGCCTTTTATGGCTACACCTTC.

Notes on this clone: An end of the junction does not agree with germline; a read error may underlie this. This rearrangement joins TRBV3-1 (or the pseudogene TRBV3-2) to TRBJ1-3; 9 bases agree with TRBD1. From germline, CDR1 is LGHDT and CDR2 YNNKEL (reference sequence). The CDR3 has 17 amino acids. The CDR3 nucleotides are TGTGCCAGCAGCCATCCTTCCACCGGGACAGGGTCTGACGGTGCGCATTTT. Translating it yields CASSHPSTGTGSDGAHF.

The chain has TRBV7-2 and TRBJ2-7, with 7 bases aligning to TRBD2. The V gene end was trimmed by 1 base and the J gene end by 6 bases; junction bases not matched to a gene: 3. The germline gives CDR1 SGHTA, CDR2 FQGNSA. The CDR3 loop spans 13 amino acids. The CDR3 DNA sequence: TGTGCCAGCAGCTTAGAGGGAGGGTTCGAGCAGTACTTC. Translated: CASSLEGGFEQYF.

V gene TRBV3-1 (or the pseudogene TRBV3-2) combines with J gene TRBJ2-5; weak D call: TRBD1 (5 bases). Trimming removed 0 bases from V and 2 bases from J, with 13 bases in between. CDR3 length: 16 residues. Germline V CDR1 and CDR2: LGHDT, YNNKEL (reference sequence). The DNA for the CDR3 is TGTGCCAGCAGCCAAGAGCTTATAGACAGACAAGAGACCCAGTACTTC. It codes for CASSQELIDRQETQYF.

This clone occurred once. The chain is built from TRBV6-4 and TRBJ1-6; possibly TRBD1 for D (6 bases). The CDR3 loop spans 14 amino acids. Trimming removed 3 bases at V and 10 bases at J, with 13 bases between. From germline, CDR1 is MRHNA and CDR2 SNTAGT. The CDR3 loop reads CASSDRQGSSPLHF. The CDR3, as DNA: TGTGCCAGCAGTGATCGGCAGGGGAGCTCACCCCTCCACTTT.

This clone was seen more than once but under ten times. The chain uses TRBV30 and TRBJ1-3; D may be TRBD1 (6 bases). Deletions cut 3 bases from V and 4 bases from J, with 13 bases between. CDR3 length: 14 residues. Germline CDR1 GTSNPN, CDR2 SVGIG (reference sequence). CDR3 loop: CAWRSGVRGNTIYF. CDR3 DNA: TGTGCCTGGAGATCAGGGGTCAGGGGAAACACCATATATTTT.

The rearrangement links TRBV19 to TRBJ1-1, with a weak D call TRBD1 (5 bases). CDR1 LNHDA and CDR2 SQIVND come from the germline V gene (reference sequence). The CDR3 runs to 12 residues. V gave up 4 bases and J gave up 7 bases, with 10 bases separating them. DNA of the CDR3: TGTGCCAGTAGTACGGGGGGGGTTGAAGCTTTCTTT. Protein product: CASSTGGVEAFF.

The V and J genes are TRBV5-4 and TRBJ2-7; 9 nucleotides agree with TRBD2. The CDR3 is 15 amino acids. Germline V lookup: CDR1 SGHNT, CDR2 YYREEE (reference sequence). J gave up 2 bases and V 0 bases, and 3 bases lay outside the gene matches. The CDR3 reads CASSLASGVAYEQYF. In nucleotides, the CDR3 is TGTGCCAGCAGCTTGGCTAGCGGGGTCGCCTACGAGCAGTACTTC.

This rearrangement joins TRBV12-5 to TRBJ2-7; TRBD1 agrees at 12 bases. This CDR3 comprises 14 residues. In germline, CDR1 is LGHNT, CDR2 FRNRAP. J gave up 2 bases and V 10 bases, and 6 bases lay outside the gene matches. This CDR3 reads CATSWDRGPYEQYF. The CDR3 region has the DNA TGTGCTACCTCCTGGGACAGGGGGCCCTACGAGCAGTACTTC.

This clone occurred a few times. The chain has TRBV7-9 and TRBJ1-2; D might be TRBD1 (5 bases). The CDR3 totals 13 residues. Trimming took 5 bases from V and 4 from J, leaving 11 bases between them. Per germline, CDR1 SEHNR and CDR2 FQNEAQ (reference sequence). CDR3 loop: CASSRDGIYGYTF. As DNA, the CDR3 is TGTGCCAGCAGCAGGGACGGTATCTATGGCTACACCTTC.

The chain employs TRBV5-6 and TRBJ1-6; TRBD1 is a possible D gene (5 bases). The germline CDR1 and CDR2 sequences are SGHDT and YYEEEE. The CDR3 has 16 residues. V lost 3 bases to trimming and J lost 0 bases, with 10 bases between them. The CDR3 DNA is TGTGCCAGCAGCTCCAGGACATCCTCCTATAATTCACCCCTCCACTTT. It codes for CASSSRTSSYNSPLHF.

The chain uses TRBV2 and TRBJ2-7; no definite D call. The CDR3 contains 15 residues. Germline CDR1 reads SNHLY; CDR2 reads FYNNEI. Trimming left V 0 bases short and J 0 bases short, with 9 bases between. The CDR3 protein is CASSEAGFSSYEQYF. CDR3 nucleotides: TGTGCCAGCAGTGAAGCAGGATTTAGCTCCTACGAGCAGTACTTC.

V gene TRBV9 combines with J gene TRBJ1-4; D remains ambiguous. This CDR3 comprises 15 residues. Per the germline V gene, CDR1 is SGDLS and CDR2 is YYNGEE. V was trimmed by 3 bases and J by 3 bases, leaving 12 bases between them. The CDR3 is CASSGLFGANEKLFF. The CDR3 DNA is TGTGCCAGCAGCGGCCTCTTTGGGGCTAATGAAAAACTGTTTTTT. Filled out from reference TRBV9 and TRBJ1-4, the complete variable domain reads DSGVTQTPKHLITATGQRVTLRCSPRSGDLSVYWYQQSLDQGLQFLIQYYNGEERAKGNILERFSAQQFPDLHSELNLSSLELGDSALYFCASSGLFGANEKLFFGSGTQLSVL.